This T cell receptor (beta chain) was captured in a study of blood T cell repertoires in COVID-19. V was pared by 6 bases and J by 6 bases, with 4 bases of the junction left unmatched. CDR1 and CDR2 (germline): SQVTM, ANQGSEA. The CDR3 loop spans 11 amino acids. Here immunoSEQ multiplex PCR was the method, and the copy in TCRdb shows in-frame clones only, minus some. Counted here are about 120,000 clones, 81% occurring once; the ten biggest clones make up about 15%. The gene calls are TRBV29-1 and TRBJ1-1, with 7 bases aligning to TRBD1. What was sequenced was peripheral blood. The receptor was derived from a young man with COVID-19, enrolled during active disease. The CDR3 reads CSVAQGAEAFF. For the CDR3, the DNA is TGCAGCGTCGCGCAGGGGGCTGAAGCTTTCTTT.